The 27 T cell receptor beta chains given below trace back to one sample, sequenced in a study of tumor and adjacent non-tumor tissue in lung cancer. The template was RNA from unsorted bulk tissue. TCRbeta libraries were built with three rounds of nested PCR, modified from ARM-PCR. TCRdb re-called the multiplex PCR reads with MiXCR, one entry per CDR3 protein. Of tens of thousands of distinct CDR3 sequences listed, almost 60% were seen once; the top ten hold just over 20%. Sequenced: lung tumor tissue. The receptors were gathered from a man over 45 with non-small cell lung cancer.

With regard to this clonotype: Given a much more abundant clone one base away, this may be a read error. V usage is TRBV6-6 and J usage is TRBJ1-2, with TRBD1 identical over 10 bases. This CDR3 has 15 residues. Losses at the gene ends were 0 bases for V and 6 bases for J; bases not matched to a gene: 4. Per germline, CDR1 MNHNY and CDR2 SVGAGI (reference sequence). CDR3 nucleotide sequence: TGTGCCAGCAGTTACTCCCGGGACAGGGGACATGGCTACACCTTC. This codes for CASSYSRDRGHGYTF.

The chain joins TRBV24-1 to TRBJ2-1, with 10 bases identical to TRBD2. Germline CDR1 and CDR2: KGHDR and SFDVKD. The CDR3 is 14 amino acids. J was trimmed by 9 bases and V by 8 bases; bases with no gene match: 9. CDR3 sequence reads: CATNGLADEAEQFF. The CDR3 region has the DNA TGTGCCACCAACGGACTAGCGGATGAAGCTGAGCAGTTCTTC.

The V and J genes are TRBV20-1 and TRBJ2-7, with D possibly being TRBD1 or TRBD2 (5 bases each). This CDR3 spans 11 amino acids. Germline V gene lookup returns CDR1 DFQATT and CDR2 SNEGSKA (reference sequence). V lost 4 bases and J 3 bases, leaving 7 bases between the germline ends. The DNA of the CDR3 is TGCAGTGCTACGGGGCTCTACGAGCAGTACTTC. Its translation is CSATGLYEQYF.

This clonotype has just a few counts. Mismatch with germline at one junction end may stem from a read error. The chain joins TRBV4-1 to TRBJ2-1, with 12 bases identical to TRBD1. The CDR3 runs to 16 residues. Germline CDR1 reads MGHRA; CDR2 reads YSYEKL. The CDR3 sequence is CASSRGQGAVFSEQFF. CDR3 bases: TGCGCTAGCAGCAGGGGACAGGGGGCAGTATTCAGTGAGCAGTTCTTC.

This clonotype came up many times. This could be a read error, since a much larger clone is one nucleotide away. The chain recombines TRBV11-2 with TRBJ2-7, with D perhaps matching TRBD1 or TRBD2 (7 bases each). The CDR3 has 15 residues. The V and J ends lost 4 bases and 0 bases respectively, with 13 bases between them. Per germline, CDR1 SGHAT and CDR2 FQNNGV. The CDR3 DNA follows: TGTGCCAGCAGCTCCCAGGGGGGGGGCTCCTACGAGCAGTACTTC. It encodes CASSSQGGGSYEQYF. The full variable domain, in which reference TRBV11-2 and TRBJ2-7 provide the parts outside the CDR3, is EAGVAQSPRYKIIEKRQSVAFWCNPISGHATLYWYQQILGQGPKLLIQFQNNGVVDDSQLPKDRFSAERLKGVDSTLKIQPAKLEDSAVYLCASSSQGGGSYEQYFGPGTRLTVT.

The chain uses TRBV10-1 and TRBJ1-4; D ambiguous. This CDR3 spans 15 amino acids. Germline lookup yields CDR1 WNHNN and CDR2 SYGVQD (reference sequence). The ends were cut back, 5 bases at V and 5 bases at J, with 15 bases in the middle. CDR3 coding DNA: TGCGCCAGCAGTTCCCCGACATGCGGGAATGAAAAACTGTTTTTT. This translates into CASSSPTCGNEKLFF.

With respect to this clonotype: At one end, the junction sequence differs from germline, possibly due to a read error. As DNA, the CDR3 is TGTGCCAGCAGCCACCTGGGGGACAGCCATCAGCCCCACCATTTT. This gives the protein CASSHLGDSHQPHHF. The gene calls are TRBV4-2 and TRBJ1-5; TRBD1 matches 7 bases. Germline V CDR1 and CDR2: LGHNA, YNFKEQ. This CDR3 is built from 15 residues.

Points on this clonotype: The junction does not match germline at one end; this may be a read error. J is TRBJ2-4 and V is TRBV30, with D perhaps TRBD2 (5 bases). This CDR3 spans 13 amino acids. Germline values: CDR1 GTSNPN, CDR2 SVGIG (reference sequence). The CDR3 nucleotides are TGTGCCTGGAGCCGCGGGTCCCCAAACATTCGGTACTTC. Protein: CAWSRGSPNIRYF.

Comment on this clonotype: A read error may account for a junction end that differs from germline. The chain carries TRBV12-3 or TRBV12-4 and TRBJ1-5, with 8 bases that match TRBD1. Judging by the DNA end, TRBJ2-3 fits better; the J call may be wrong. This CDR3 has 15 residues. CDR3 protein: CVSTSASGGIQPQYF. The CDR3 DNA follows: TGTGTCAGCACCTCTGCGTCAGGGGGCATTCAGCCCCAGTATTTT.

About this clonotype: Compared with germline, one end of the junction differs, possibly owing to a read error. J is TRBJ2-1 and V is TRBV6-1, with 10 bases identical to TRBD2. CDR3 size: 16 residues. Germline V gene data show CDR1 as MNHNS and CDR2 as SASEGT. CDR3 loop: CTSGGAGLAVYNEQFF. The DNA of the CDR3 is TGTACCAGCGGTGGGGCCGGACTAGCGGTCTACAATGAGCAGTTCTTC.

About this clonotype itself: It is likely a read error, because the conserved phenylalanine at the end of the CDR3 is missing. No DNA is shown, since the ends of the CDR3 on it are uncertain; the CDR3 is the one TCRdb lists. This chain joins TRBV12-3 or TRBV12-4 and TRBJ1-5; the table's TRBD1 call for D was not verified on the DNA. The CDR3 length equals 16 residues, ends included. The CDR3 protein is CASSFWERGSNQPQHL.

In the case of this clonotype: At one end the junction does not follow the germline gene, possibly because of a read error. The chain's CDR3 is CAGSSNTGNTIYF. In DNA, the CDR3 is TGTGCCGGCAGTTCAAATACTGGAAACACCATATATTTT. V is TRBV28 and J is TRBJ1-3; D unclear. This CDR3 region has 13 residues. Germline loops: CDR1 MDHEN, CDR2 SYDVKM.

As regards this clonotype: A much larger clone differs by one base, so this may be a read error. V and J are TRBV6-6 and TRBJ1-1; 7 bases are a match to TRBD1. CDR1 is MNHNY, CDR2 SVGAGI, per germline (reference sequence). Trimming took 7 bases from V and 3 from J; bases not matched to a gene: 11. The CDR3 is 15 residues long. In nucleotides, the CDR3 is TGTGCCAGCACGCAAGGGCAGGGGGAGGACACTGAAGCTTTCTTT. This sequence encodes CASTQGQGEDTEAFF.

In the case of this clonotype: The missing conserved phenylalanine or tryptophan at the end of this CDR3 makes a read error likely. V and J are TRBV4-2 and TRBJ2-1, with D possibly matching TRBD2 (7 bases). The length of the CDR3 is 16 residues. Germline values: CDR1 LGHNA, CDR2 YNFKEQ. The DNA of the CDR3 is TGTGCCAGTAGCCAAGAGGGGGGGCCAAGCTACAATGAGCAGTTCTCC. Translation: CASSQEGGPSYNEQFS.

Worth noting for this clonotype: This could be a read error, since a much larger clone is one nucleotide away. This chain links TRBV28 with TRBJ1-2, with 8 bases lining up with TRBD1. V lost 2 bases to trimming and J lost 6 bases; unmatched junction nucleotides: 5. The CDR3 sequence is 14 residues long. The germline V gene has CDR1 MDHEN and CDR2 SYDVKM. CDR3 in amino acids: CASSLQGALDGYTF. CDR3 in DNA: TGTGCCAGCAGTTTACAGGGGGCCCTCGATGGCTACACCTTC.

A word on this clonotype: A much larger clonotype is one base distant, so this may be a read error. The CDR3 DNA follows: TGCGCCAGCAGAAAACAGGAGGCGACAGATACGCAGTATTTT. Protein sequence: CASRKQEATDTQYF. The chain links TRBV5-1 to TRBJ2-3, with D possibly being TRBD1 or TRBD2 (5 bases each). This CDR3 comprises 14 residues. Trimming took 5 bases from V and 3 from J, leaving 13 bases between them. Germline V CDR1 and CDR2: SGHRS, YFSETQ.

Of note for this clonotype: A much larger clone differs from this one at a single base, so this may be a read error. CDR3 in DNA: TGCAGTGCTAGGGCGGAAGATAACTACAATGAGCAGTTCTTC. Protein sequence: CSARAEDNYNEQFF. The rearrangement uses TRBV20-1 and TRBJ2-1; no definite D call. This CDR3 comprises 14 residues. Per germline, CDR1 DFQATT and CDR2 SNEGSKA (reference sequence). The V end was cut by 3 bases, the J end by 3 bases, with 12 bases between.

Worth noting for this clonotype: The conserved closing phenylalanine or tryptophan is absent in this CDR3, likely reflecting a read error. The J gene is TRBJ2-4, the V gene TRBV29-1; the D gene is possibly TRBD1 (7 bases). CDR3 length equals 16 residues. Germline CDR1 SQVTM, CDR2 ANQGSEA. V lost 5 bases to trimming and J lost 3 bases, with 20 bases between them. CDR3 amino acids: CSVSGLTGKVKNIQYV. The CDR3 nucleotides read TGCAGCGTTTCGGGACTGACAGGGAAAGTCAAAAACATTCAGTACGTA.

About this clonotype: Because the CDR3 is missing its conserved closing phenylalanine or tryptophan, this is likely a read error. The CDR3 sequence is CATSDGTRYEQYS. CDR3 sequence (DNA): TGTGCCACCAGTGACGGCACGCGCTACGAGCAGTACTCC. The rearrangement joins TRBV24-1 to TRBJ2-7; no clear D gene. Germline CDR1 is KGHDR and CDR2 is SFDVKD. V lost 4 bases to trimming and J lost 3 bases, with 9 bases between them. CDR3 length: 13 residues.

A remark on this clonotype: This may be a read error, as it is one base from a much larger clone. Here the CDR3 DNA reads TGTGCCAGCAATGAAATATCTAACTATGGCTACACCTTC. Amino acid sequence: CASNEISNYGYTF. This chain uses TRBV6-1 with TRBJ1-2; the D is unclear. Germline V CDR1 and CDR2: MNHNS, SASEGT. The CDR3 sequence is 13 residues long.

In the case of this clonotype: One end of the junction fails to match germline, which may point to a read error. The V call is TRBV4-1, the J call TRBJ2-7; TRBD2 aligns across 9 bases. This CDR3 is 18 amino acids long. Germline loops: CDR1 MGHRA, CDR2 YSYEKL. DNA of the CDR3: TGCACCAGCAGCCAGGGAACCAGCGGGGGGCTCCTATACTACGAGCAGTACTTC. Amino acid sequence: CTSSQGTSGGLLYYEQYF.

CDR3 protein: CAWSVPTSGGDNEQFF. The CDR3 region has the DNA TGTGCCTGGAGTGTACCCACTAGCGGGGGGGACAATGAGCAGTTCTTC. V and J are TRBV30 and TRBJ2-1, with TRBD2 matching over 13 bases. CDR1 and CDR2 (germline): GTSNPN, SVGIG (reference sequence). J gave up 5 bases and V 0 bases, and 4 bases lay outside the gene matches. This CDR3 contains 16 residues.

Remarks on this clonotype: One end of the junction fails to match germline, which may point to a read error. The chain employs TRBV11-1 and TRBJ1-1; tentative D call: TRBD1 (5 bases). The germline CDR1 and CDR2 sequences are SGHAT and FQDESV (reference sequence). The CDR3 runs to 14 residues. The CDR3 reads CASSPSIGATGAFF. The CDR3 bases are TGTGCCAGCAGCCCCAGTATCGGGGCTACTGGAGCTTTCTTC.

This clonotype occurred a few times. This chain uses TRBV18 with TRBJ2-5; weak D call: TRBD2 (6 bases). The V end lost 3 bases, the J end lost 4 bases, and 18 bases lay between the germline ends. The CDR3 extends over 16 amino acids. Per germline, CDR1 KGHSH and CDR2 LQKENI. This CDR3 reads CASSPSTRVYRETQYF. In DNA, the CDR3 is TGTGCCAGCTCACCCTCGACTAGAGTGTACCGAGAGACCCAGTACTTC.

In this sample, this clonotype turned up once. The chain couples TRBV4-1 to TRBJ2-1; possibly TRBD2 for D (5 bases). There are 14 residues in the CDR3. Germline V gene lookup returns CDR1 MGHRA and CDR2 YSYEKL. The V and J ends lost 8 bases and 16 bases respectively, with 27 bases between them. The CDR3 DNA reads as TGCGCCAGCCTGGACTTAAGCTCCTACAATGAGCGATTCTTC. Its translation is CASLDLSSYNERFF.

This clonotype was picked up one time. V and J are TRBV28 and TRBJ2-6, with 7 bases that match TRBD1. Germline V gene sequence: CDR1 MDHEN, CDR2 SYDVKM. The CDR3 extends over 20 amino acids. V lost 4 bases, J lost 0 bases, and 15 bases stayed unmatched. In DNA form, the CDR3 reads TGTGCCAGCAGTTCCGAAAGGGGGCGCCCCCTGACCTCTGGGGCCAACGTCCTGACTTTC. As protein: CASSSERGRPLTSGANVLTF.

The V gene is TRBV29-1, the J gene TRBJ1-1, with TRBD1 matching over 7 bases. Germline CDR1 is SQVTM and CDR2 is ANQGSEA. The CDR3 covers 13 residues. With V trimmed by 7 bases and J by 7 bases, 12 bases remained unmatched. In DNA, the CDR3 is TGCAGCGCCCGACAGGGATCGGACATTGAAGCTTTCTTT. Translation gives CSARQGSDIEAFF.